The entry below describes one T cell receptor (beta chain). The data derive from a study of blood T cell repertoires in COVID-19. As for the study in general: Samples of COVID-19 (acute and convalescent) were obtained from the United States, Italy and Spain. Sources were T cells, B-cell-depleted T cells, or PBMCs; the material itself was cDNA or gDNA.

Authors' methods: Reference gene primer amplification gave nucleated cell count estimates. The assay was immunoSEQ multiplex PCR, and TCRdb's table has in-frame clones only and misses some. The V and J calls and clone size come from that table; D and trimming were worked out from the DNA. The sample records 360,000 or so clones, about 90% being singletons. Trimming cost V 1 base and J 5 bases, with 6 bases left between them. Germline V gene lookup returns CDR1 KGHSH and CDR2 LQKENI. This CDR3 is built from 13 residues. What was sequenced was peripheral blood. The receptor comes from a man aged 18-30 years with active or convalescent COVID-19. V is TRBV18 and J is TRBJ2-1; D gene ambiguous. For the CDR3, the DNA is TGTGCCAGCTCACCACTGCAGGACAATGAGCAGTTCTTC. The encoded protein is CASSPLQDNEQFF.